A selection of T cell receptor beta chains follows, all from one sample in a study of cytomegalovirus exposure and HLA in healthy donors. TCRdb's table, derived via immunoSEQ multiplex PCR, lists solely in-frame clones and lacks some. The profile shows about 140,000 clones, around 63% of them singletons. Sequenced input: PBMCs. Receptors originate from a human donor in good health. Both conserved end residues are part of each CDR3. Fields, in order: D gene, J gene, clone size, V gene, CDR3 DNA, CDR3 protein. D genes are given only for firm matches. Expanded clones get a size class; other rows say once, few or many, or leave the size out.

TRBD1 | TRBJ2-3 | few | TRBV18 | TGTGCCAGCTCAGGGACAGGGGTCCGGACAGATACGCAGTATTTT | CASSGTGVRTDTQYF
TRBD1 | TRBJ1-6 | - | TRBV5-6 | TGTGCCAGCAGCCCCTTTGGGACAGAAAATTCACCCCTCCACTTT | CASSPFGTENSPLHF
- | TRBJ1-1 | few | TRBV10-2 | TGCGCCAGCAGTGAGGGACAGTGGGATGGAGCTTTCTTT | CASSEGQWDGAFF
- | TRBJ2-3 | - | TRBV19 | TGTGCCAGTACGGAGGGGGCGGTGGTCGATACGCAGTATTTT | CASTEGAVVDTQYF
TRBD1 | TRBJ1-2 | - | TRBV6-4 | TGTGCCAGCAGTGATGGGACAGGGTCGGGCTACACCTTC | CASSDGTGSGYTF
TRBD1 | TRBJ1-1 | few | TRBV19 | TGTGCCAGTAGCCAAACACAGGGGGCGTACACTGAAGCTTTCTTT | CASSQTQGAYTEAFF
TRBD1 | TRBJ2-1 | - | TRBV19 | TGTGCCAGTAGCATGACAGGGGACAATGAGCAGTTCTTC | CASSMTGDNEQFF
- | TRBJ2-5 | - | TRBV21-1 | TGTGCCAGCAGCAAAGGGCTAGCGGGAGAAGAGACCCAGTACTTC | CASSKGLAGEETQYF
TRBD2 | TRBJ2-2 | few | TRBV11-1 | TGTGCCAGCAGCTCTACGGGGGGGCGCAGGAACACCGGGGAGCTGTTTTTT | CASSSTGGRRNTGELFF
- | TRBJ2-7 | - | TRBV27 | TGTGCCAGCAGTGAAGGAGGTGAGCAGTACTTC | CASSEGGEQYF
TRBD1 | TRBJ1-4 | - | TRBV7-2 | TGTGCCAGCAGCTTAGCCAGGACAGGGGAAAAACTGTTTTTT | CASSLARTGEKLFF
- | TRBJ2-7 | - | TRBV7-3 | TGTGCCCAGATCTGGGGGCCCCGGTTCTCGGACGAGCAGTACTTC | CAQIWGPRFSDEQYF
- | TRBJ1-2 | - | TRBV6-1 | TGTGCCAGCACTAACACAGGGCCCTATGGCTACACCTTC | CASTNTGPYGYTF
TRBD2 | TRBJ2-7 | - | TRBV9 | TGTGCCAGCAGCGTAGGGAGTAGCGGGAGTTTGTACGAGCAGTACTTC | CASSVGSSGSLYEQYF
- | TRBJ1-1 | few | TRBV6-5 | TGTGCCAGCAGTTACTCCCAGGGGAACACTGAAGCTTTCTTT | CASSYSQGNTEAFF
TRBD1 | TRBJ2-2 | - | TRBV7-9 | TGTGCCAGCAGCTTGTACGGACCGGGACAGGGAATAATCGGGGAGCTGTTTTTT | CASSLYGPGQGIIGELFF
TRBD2 | TRBJ2-2 | - | TRBV19 | TGTGCCAGTATGAGGTTGGGCGGGAGGACCGGGGAGCTGTTTTTT | CASMRLGGRTGELFF
- | TRBJ2-7 | - | TRBV2 | TGTGCCAGCAGTGAACCCCCAGGGATCTACGAGCAGTACTTC | CASSEPPGIYEQYF
TRBD1 | TRBJ2-7 | - | TRBV7-9 | TGTGCCAGCAGCGCAGAAGGACAGGGGATCTACGAGCAGTACTTC | CASSAEGQGIYEQYF
- | TRBJ2-7 | - | TRBV11-2 | TGTGCCAGCAGCCGAGGGGGATCCGCAGGCTACGAGCAGTACTTC | CASSRGGSAGYEQYF
- | TRBJ1-4 | few | TRBV5-1 | TGCGCCAGCAGCTTGCCACAGTATCGGGGAGCGGGTGATGCAACTAATGAAAAACTGTTTTTT | CASSLPQYRGAGDATNEKLFF
TRBD2 | TRBJ2-5 | - | TRBV30 | TGTGCTTTACTCAGACTAGCGGGGCCGCTCCAAGAGACCCAGTACTTC | CALLRLAGPLQETQYF
- | TRBJ1-5 | - | TRBV19 | TGTGCCAGTAGTATAAACCCTCCAGGGTCCAATCAGCCCCAGCATTTT | CASSINPPGSNQPQHF
TRBD1 | TRBJ1-2 | - | TRBV6-6 | TGTGCCAGCAGTCCCCGGACAGGCTATGGCTACACCTTC | CASSPRTGYGYTF
- | TRBJ2-1 | - | TRBV11-3 | TGTGCCAGCAGCTTTCGGGGGAGCTCCTACAATGAGCAGTTCTTC | CASSFRGSSYNEQFF
- | TRBJ2-2 | few | TRBV18 | TGTGCCAGCTCACCAATGGGAGGGAACACCGGGGAGCTGTTTTTT | CASSPMGGNTGELFF
- | TRBJ2-4 | - | TRBV19 | TGTGCCAGTAGCTCTCCCGGCTACAGGAGGGACATTCAGTACTTC | CASSSPGYRRDIQYF
- | TRBJ2-2 | once | TRBV5-1 | TGCGCCAGCAGCTCTTGGGGAGGCGGGTCAACGAACACCGGGGAGCTGTTTTTT | CASSSWGGGSTNTGELFF
- | TRBJ2-1 | few | TRBV18 | TGTGCCAGCTCCGCCGGGACTAATGAGCAGTTCTTC | CASSAGTNEQFF
TRBD1 | TRBJ1-4 | - | TRBV28 | TGTGCCAGCAGCCGACAGGGACCTCGGGGTGAAAAACTGTTTTTT | CASSRQGPRGEKLFF
- | TRBJ2-5 | - | TRBV28 | TGTGCCAGCAGTTTAAACGGGGAGACCCAGTACTTC | CASSLNGETQYF
- | TRBJ2-7 | - | TRBV29-1 | TGCAGCGGATTGACAGGCTTTTCCGAGCAGTACTTC | CSGLTGFSEQYF